This T cell receptor (beta chain) is from a study of T cell changes during pregnancy in multiple sclerosis. TCRdb's copy holds only in-frame clones and misses some; the assay was immunoSEQ multiplex PCR. The sample has tens of thousands of clones; over 80% are singletons. As for this clone: The sample contains more than one DNA sequence encoding this CDR3.

This CDR3 region has 13 residues. With 5 bases clipped from V and 5 bases from J, the junction kept 3 bases outside the gene matches. CDR1 MNHEY and CDR2 SVGAGI come from the germline V gene. The material was peripheral blood, obtained in the first trimester of pregnancy. The sequence came from a female donor in good health, enrolled as a control in a pregnancy study. This chain uses TRBV6-5 with TRBJ2-7; 10 positions agree with TRBD1. The CDR3 sequence is CASSRTGGDEQYF. CDR3 coding DNA: TGTGCCAGCAGTCGGACAGGGGGTGACGAGCAGTACTTC.